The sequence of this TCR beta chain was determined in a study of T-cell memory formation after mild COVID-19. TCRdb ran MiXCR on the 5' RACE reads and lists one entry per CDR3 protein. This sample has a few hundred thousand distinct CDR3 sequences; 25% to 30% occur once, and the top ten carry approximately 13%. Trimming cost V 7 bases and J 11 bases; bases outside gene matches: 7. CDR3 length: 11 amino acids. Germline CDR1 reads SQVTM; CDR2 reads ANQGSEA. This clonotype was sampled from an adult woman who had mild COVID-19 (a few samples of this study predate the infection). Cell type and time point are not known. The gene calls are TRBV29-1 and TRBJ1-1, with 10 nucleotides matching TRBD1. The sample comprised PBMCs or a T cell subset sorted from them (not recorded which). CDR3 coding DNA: TGCAGCGCTAGACAGGGGGCGAGGGCTTTCTTT. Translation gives CSARQGARAFF.